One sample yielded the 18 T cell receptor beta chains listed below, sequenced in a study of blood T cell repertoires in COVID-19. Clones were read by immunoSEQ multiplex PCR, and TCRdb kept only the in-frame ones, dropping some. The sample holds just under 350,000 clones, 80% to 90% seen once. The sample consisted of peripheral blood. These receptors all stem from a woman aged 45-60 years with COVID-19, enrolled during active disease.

This CDR3 is CASSYHPGLDYEQYF. CDR3 bases: TGCGCCAGCAGCTACCACCCAGGGCTAGACTACGAGCAGTACTTC. The rearrangement joins TRBV5-1 to TRBJ2-7; TRBD1 might be the D (5 bases). The CDR3 loop spans 15 amino acids. Trimming pared 3 bases from V and 3 bases from J, leaving 16 bases between. In germline, CDR1 is SGHRS, CDR2 YFSETQ. Filled out from reference TRBV5-1 and TRBJ2-7, the complete variable domain reads KAGVTQTPRYLIKTRGQQVTLSCSPISGHRSVSWYQQTPGQGLQFLFEYFSETQRNKGNFPGRFSGRQFSNSRSEMNVSTLELGDSALYLCASSYHPGLDYEQYFGPGTRLTVT.

The CDR3: CASSQNGVRSFGNTIYF. The CDR3 region has the DNA TGTGCCAGCAGCCAGAACGGGGTGCGGAGCTTTGGAAACACCATATATTTT. The J gene is TRBJ1-3, the V gene TRBV7-8; D uncertain. V was shortened by 5 bases and J by 3 bases, with 20 bases between the two germline ends. Germline V gene lookup returns CDR1 SGHVS and CDR2 FQNEAQ. The CDR3 covers 17 residues.

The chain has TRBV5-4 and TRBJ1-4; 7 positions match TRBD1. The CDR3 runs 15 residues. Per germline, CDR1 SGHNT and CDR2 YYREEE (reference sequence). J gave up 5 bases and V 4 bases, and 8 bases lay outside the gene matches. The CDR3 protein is CASSEPGQSNEKLFF. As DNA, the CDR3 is TGTGCCAGCAGCGAACCGGGACAGAGCAATGAAAAACTGTTTTTT.

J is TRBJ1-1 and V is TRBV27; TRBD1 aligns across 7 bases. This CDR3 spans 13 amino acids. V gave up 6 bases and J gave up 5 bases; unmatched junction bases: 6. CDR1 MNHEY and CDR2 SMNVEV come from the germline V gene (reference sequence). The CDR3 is CASRNRGSTEAFF. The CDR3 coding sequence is TGTGCCAGCAGGAACAGGGGATCTACTGAAGCTTTCTTT.

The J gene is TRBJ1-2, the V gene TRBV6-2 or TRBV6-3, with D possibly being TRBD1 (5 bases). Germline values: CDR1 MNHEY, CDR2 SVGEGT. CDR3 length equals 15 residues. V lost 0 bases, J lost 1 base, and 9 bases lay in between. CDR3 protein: CASSYSPTDNYGYTF. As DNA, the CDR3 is TGTGCCAGCAGTTACTCCCCGACAGATAACTATGGCTACACCTTC.

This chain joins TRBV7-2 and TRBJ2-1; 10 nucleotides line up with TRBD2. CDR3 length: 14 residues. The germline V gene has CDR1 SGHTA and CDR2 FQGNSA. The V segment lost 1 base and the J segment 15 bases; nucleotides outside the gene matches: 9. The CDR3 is CASSLGTSGSVRFF. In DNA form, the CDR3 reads TGTGCCAGCAGCTTAGGGACTAGCGGCTCGGTCCGGTTCTTC.

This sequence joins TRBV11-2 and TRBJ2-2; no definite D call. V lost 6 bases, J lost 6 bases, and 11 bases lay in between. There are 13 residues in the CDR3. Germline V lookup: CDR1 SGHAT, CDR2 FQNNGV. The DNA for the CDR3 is TGTGCCAGCAGTACCCGCGGCGCCGGGGAGCTGTTTTTT. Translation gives CASSTRGAGELFF.

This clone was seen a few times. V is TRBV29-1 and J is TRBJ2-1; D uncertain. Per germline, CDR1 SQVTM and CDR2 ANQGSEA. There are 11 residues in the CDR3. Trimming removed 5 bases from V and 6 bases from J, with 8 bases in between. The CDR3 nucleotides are TGCAGCGTTACACAGCTCAATGAGCAGTTCTTC. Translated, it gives CSVTQLNEQFF.

CDR3 DNA: TGTGCCAGCAGCCACGACAGCGCTTTCCGGGAGCAGTACTTC. Amino acid sequence: CASSHDSAFREQYF. The V call is TRBV3-1 (or the pseudogene TRBV3-2), the J call TRBJ2-7; D might be TRBD1 (5 bases). The CDR3 covers 14 residues. The V gene's germline CDR1 is LGHDT and CDR2 YNNKEL (reference sequence). Trimming stripped 3 bases from V and 7 bases from J, with 16 bases between.

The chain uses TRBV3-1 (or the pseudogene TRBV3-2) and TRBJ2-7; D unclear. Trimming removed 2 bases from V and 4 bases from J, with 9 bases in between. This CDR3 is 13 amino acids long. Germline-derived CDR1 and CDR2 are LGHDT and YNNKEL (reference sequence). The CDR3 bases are TGTGCCAGCAGCCAACGATCGGTTTACGAGCAGTACTTC. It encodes CASSQRSVYEQYF.

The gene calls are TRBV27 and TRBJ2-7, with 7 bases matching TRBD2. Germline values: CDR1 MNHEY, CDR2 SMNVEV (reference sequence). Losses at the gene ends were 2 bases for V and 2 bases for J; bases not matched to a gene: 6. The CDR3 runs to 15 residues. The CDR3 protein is CASSLASGATYEQYF. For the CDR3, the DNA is TGTGCCAGCAGTTTAGCGAGCGGGGCAACCTACGAGCAGTACTTC.

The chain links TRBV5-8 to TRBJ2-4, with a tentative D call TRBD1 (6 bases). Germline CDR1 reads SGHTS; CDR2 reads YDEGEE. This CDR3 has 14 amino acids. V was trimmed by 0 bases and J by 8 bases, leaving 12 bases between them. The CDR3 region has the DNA TGTGCCAGCAGCTTGGGCGGACAGTCGGACATTCAGTACTTC. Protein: CASSLGGQSDIQYF.

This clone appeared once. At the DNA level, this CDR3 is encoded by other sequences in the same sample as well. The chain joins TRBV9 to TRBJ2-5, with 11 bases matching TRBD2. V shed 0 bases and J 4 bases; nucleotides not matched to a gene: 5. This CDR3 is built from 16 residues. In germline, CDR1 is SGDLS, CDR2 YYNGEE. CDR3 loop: CASSVGLAGGGETQYF. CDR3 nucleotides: TGTGCCAGCAGCGTAGGGTTAGCGGGAGGGGGAGAGACCCAGTACTTC.

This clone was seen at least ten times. The CDR3 reads CASSQAYQLGDRVSSAFF. CDR3 coding DNA: TGTGCCAGCAGCCAAGCGTACCAGTTGGGGGACAGGGTTTCTTCAGCTTTCTTT. The chain recombines TRBV3-1 (or the pseudogene TRBV3-2) with TRBJ1-1, with 9 nucleotides matching TRBD1. V dropped 1 base and J dropped 10; count of bases not matched to a gene: 19. The CDR3 is 18 residues long. The germline V gene encodes CDR1 LGHDT and CDR2 YNNKEL (reference sequence).

The CDR3 loop is CASSLGPGLNTEAFF. The CDR3 region has the DNA TGTGCCAGCAGCTTAGGTCCAGGGTTGAACACTGAAGCTTTCTTT. This chain uses TRBV11-2 with TRBJ1-1, with D tentatively TRBD1 (5 bases). CDR1 and CDR2 from the germline V gene are SGHAT and FQNNGV. With 1 base removed from V and 0 bases from J, the gap between germline ends came to 9 bases. The CDR3 loop spans 15 amino acids.

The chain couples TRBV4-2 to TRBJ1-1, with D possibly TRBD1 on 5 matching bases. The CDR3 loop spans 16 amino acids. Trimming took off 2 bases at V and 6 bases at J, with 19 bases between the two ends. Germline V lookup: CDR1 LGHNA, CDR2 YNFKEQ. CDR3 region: CASSQMAGIGFAEAFF. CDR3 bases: TGTGCCAGCAGCCAAATGGCAGGGATTGGGTTCGCTGAAGCTTTCTTT.

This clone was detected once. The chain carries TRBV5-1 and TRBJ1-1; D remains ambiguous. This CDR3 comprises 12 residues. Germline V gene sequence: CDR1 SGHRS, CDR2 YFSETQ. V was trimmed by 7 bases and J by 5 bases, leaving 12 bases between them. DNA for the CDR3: TGCGCCAGCGTGGTCGGGAAGACTGAAGCTTTCTTT. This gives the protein CASVVGKTEAFF.

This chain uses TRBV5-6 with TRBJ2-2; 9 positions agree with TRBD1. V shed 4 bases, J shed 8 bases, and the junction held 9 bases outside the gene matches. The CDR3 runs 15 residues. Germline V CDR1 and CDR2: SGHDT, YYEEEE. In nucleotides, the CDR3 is TGTGCCAGCAGCAGATGGGACAGGGAGGTGGGGGAGCTGTTTTTT. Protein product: CASSRWDREVGELFF.